What follows are 19 T cell receptor beta chains derived from one specimen sequenced in a study of low-dose radiotherapy and immunotherapy resistance in tumors. First-strand cDNA relied on TRAV- and TRBV-specific primers spanning alpha and beta chains. A constant-region primer paired with the V-primer adapter amplified TCRs over about 20 PCR cycles. TCRdb re-derived calls from the reads in MiXCR, one entry per CDR3 protein. Of 15,000 to 20,000 distinct CDR3 sequences in the sample, around three quarters were seen once. Receptors were obtained from a human donor with advanced metastatic prostate, ovarian, gallbladder or colorectal cancer (not recorded which). This table probably holds off-target reads from a library built for another chain.

V gene TRBV6-6 combines with J gene TRBJ2-7, with 9 bases fitting TRBD2. The CDR3 length is 13 residues. Germline lookup yields CDR1 MNHNY and CDR2 SVGAGI (reference sequence). J was trimmed by 0 bases and V by 11 bases; bases with no gene match: 5. CDR3 amino acids: CAESGGSSYEQYF. CDR3 DNA sequence: TGTGCCGAAAGCGGGGGGAGCTCCTACGAGCAGTACTTC.

The V and J genes are TRBV24-1 and TRBJ2-5, with 9 bases lining up with TRBD1. From germline, CDR1 is KGHDR and CDR2 SFDVKD. J was trimmed by 0 bases and V by 5 bases; bases with no gene match: 6. This CDR3 spans 16 amino acids. CDR3 nucleotides: TGTGCCACCAGTGGAACCGGGACAGGGAACCAAGAGACCCAGTACTTC. This encodes CATSGTGTGNQETQYF.

This clonotype is a singleton in its sample. Here the CDR3 DNA reads TGCAGTGCCGAAGACAGGGCGAATCAGCCCCAGCATTTT. As protein: CSAEDRANQPQHF. The genes are TRBV20-1 and TRBJ1-5; 7 nucleotides line up with TRBD1. Germline CDR1 and CDR2: DFQATT and SNEGSKA (reference sequence). This CDR3 spans 13 amino acids. V was clipped by 6 bases and J by 4 bases; unmatched bases: 6.

V usage is TRBV14 and J usage is TRBJ2-3; D unresolved. Trimming shortened V by 4 bases and J by 5 bases, and 7 bases separated the two germline ends. This CDR3 contains 12 residues. CDR1 and CDR2 from the germline V gene are SGHDN and FVKESK. The CDR3: CASSLSVDTQYF. The DNA for the CDR3 is TGTGCCAGCAGCCTAAGCGTAGATACGCAGTATTTT.

This chain links TRBV29-1 with TRBJ2-1; no firm D call. The CDR3 sequence is 12 residues long. Germline V gene sequence: CDR1 SQVTM, CDR2 ANQGSEA. Trimming pared 3 bases from V and 5 bases from J, leaving 8 bases between. The CDR3: CSVDSGDNEQFF. CDR3 bases: TGCAGCGTTGATTCAGGCGACAATGAGCAGTTCTTC.

The sample holds one count of this clonotype. This chain connects TRBV6-2 or TRBV6-3 to TRBJ1-1; D may be TRBD1 (5 bases). Germline V gene sequence: CDR1 MNHEY, CDR2 SVGEGT. CDR3 length: 14 amino acids. The germline V and J ends were trimmed by 5 bases and 4 bases, with 14 bases remaining between them. CDR3 sequence: CASSDKKQGTEAFF. The CDR3 nucleotides read TGTGCCAGCAGTGACAAAAAGCAGGGCACTGAAGCTTTCTTT.

The genes are TRBV2 and TRBJ1-1; no clear D gene. The CDR3 length is 12 residues. Germline V gene data show CDR1 as SNHLY and CDR2 as FYNNEI. Trimming took off 7 bases at V and 0 bases at J, with 6 bases between the two ends. This CDR3 reads CASIPMNTEAFF. The DNA for the CDR3 is TGTGCCAGCATTCCGATGAACACTGAAGCTTTCTTT.

The chain joins TRBV6-2 or TRBV6-3 to TRBJ2-7; possibly TRBD1 or TRBD2 for D (5 bases each). The CDR3 has 14 residues. Germline values: CDR1 MNHEY, CDR2 SVGEGT. V lost 2 bases to trimming and J lost 2 bases, with 10 bases between them. The CDR3 DNA sequence: TGTGCCAGCAGTTACCCAGGGAGTCCCTACGAGCAGTACTTC. This encodes CASSYPGSPYEQYF.

The chain couples TRBV4-1 to TRBJ2-3; unclear D gene. V lost 4 bases to trimming and J lost 0 bases, with 14 bases between them. Per germline, CDR1 MGHRA and CDR2 YSYEKL. This CDR3 contains 16 residues. The CDR3 DNA reads TGCGCCAGCAGCCCACCCATATTGTCTAGCACAGATACGCAGTATTTT. This codes for CASSPPILSSTDTQYF.

The genes are TRBV5-6 and TRBJ2-5; D gene unclear. Trimming shortened V by 0 bases and J by 2 bases, and 5 bases separated the two germline ends. The CDR3 totals 13 residues. Germline CDR1 is SGHDT and CDR2 is YYEEEE. CDR3 residues: CASSLAVQETQYF. The CDR3 coding sequence is TGTGCCAGCAGCTTGGCGGTACAAGAGACCCAGTACTTC.

The count of this clonotype is one. The chain couples TRBV28 to TRBJ2-4; tentative D call: TRBD2 (5 bases). CDR1 and CDR2 from the germline V gene are MDHEN and SYDVKM. V was shortened by 5 bases and J by 0 bases, with 11 bases between the two germline ends. The CDR3 runs 15 residues. The CDR3 region is CASSQLELAKNIQYF. Written as DNA, the CDR3 is TGTGCCAGCAGTCAACTAGAACTAGCCAAAAACATTCAGTACTTC.

The rearrangement links TRBV20-1 to TRBJ2-7; D is possibly TRBD1 (6 bases). The germline V gene has CDR1 DFQATT and CDR2 SNEGSKA (reference sequence). Deletions cut 5 bases from V and 5 bases from J, with 22 bases between. CDR3 length: 15 amino acids. The CDR3 here is CSAGRAWGQRNEQYF. CDR3 bases: TGCAGTGCTGGGCGGGCGTGGGGGCAGAGGAACGAGCAGTACTTC.

Remarks on this clonotype: Because the CDR3's place on the DNA is in doubt, the DNA is left out and the CDR3 is given as listed by TCRdb. The CDR3 reads CASSSSGYEQYF. The genes are TRBV10-2 and TRBJ2-7. Termini included, the CDR3 measures 12 amino acids. Germline lookup yields CDR1 WSHSY and CDR2 SAAADI.

This chain connects TRBV19 to TRBJ2-5; D is unresolved. The V and J ends lost 3 bases and 2 bases respectively, with 7 bases between them. This CDR3 has 13 residues. CDR1 is LNHDA, CDR2 SQIVND, per germline (reference sequence). In DNA, the CDR3 is TGTGCCAGTAGTATGAGCCTACAAGAGACCCAGTACTTC. Protein product: CASSMSLQETQYF. Full variable domain (remainder filled in from reference TRBV19 and TRBJ2-5): DGGITQSPKYLFRKEGQNVTLSCEQNLNHDAMYWYRQDPGQGLRLIYYSQIVNDFQKGDIAEGYSVSREKKESFPLTVTSAQKNPTAFYLCASSMSLQETQYFGPGTRLLVL.

This chain's CDR3 is CASSKDRVADTQYF. The CDR3 coding sequence is TGTGCCAGCAGCAAGGACAGGGTTGCAGATACGCAGTATTTT. The genes are TRBV7-2 and TRBJ2-3; the match to TRBD1 covers 8 bases. The junction had 5 bases not matched to a gene; V was cut back by 5 bases and J by 4 bases. The germline V gene encodes CDR1 SGHTA and CDR2 FQGNSA. The CDR3 has 14 residues.

J is TRBJ2-1 and V is TRBV28; perhaps TRBD1 as D (5 bases). The CDR3 is 13 amino acids. The V gene lost 1 base and the J gene lost 15 bases, with 16 bases spanning the gap. Germline CDR1 MDHEN, CDR2 SYDVKM. The CDR3 DNA is TGTGCCAGCAGTTTATTAGGGGCCCCTATCTTGTTCTTC. Translating it yields CASSLLGAPILFF.

This clonotype was detected once. The chain employs TRBV19 and TRBJ2-4; D tentatively reads TRBD1 or TRBD2 (5 bases each). Trimming removed 5 bases at V and 6 bases at J, with 14 bases between. Germline assignment: CDR1 LNHDA and CDR2 SQIVND (reference sequence). CDR3 size: 14 residues. The CDR3 here is CASSAGTRGNIQYF. DNA for the CDR3: TGTGCCAGTAGTGCCGGGACCCGGGGAAACATTCAGTACTTC.

J is TRBJ1-1 and V is TRBV6-2 or TRBV6-3; weak D call: TRBD1 (6 bases). V dropped 5 bases and J dropped 4 bases, with 17 bases sitting between them. Germline CDR1 reads MNHEY; CDR2 reads SVGEGT. The CDR3 is 15 amino acids. The CDR3 nucleotides read TGTGCCAGCAGTCGATCCGGCAGGGGTGGCACTGAAGCTTTCTTT. Its protein product is CASSRSGRGGTEAFF.

This clonotype showed up just a few times. The chain recombines TRBV6-2 or TRBV6-3 with TRBJ1-2, with D possibly TRBD1 on 6 matching bases. The CDR3 consists of 13 residues. The V gene lost 6 bases and the J gene lost 4 bases, with 12 bases spanning the gap. Germline values: CDR1 MNHEY, CDR2 SVGEGT. CDR3 region: CASSPRDTYGYTF. The CDR3, as DNA: TGTGCCAGCAGCCCACGGGACACCTATGGCTACACCTTC.